This T cell receptor beta chain is drawn from a study of blood T cell repertoires in COVID-19. Study-wide context: Acute and convalescent COVID-19 samples came from the United States, Italy and Spain. PBMCs, B-cell-depleted T cells, or T cells were the source of the cDNA or gDNA that made up the material.

The CDR3 extends over 16 amino acids. V lost 3 bases and J lost 3; bases outside the gene matches: 6. CDR1 and CDR2 from the germline V gene are KGHSH and LQKENI. Authors' analysis steps: Estimated nucleated cell counts came from reference gene primer amplification. The assay was immunoSEQ multiplex PCR, and TCRdb's table has in-frame clones only and misses some. D and trimming come from the DNA, and the V and J calls and clone size come from that table. The table lists 80,000 to 100,000 clones, 87% of them singletons. Sequenced sample: peripheral blood. The sequence was obtained from a human donor in a cohort sampled during active COVID-19. The V call is TRBV18, the J call TRBJ2-5, with 11 positions matching TRBD2. The CDR3 coding sequence is TGTGCCAGCTCACCGCGTCGGGGACTAGCGGAAGAGACCCAGTACTTC. Its translation is CASSPRRGLAEETQYF.